This T cell receptor beta chain was sequenced during a study of spatial heterogeneity in lung cancer. Ten or more counts support this clonotype. Germline values: CDR1 MNHNS, CDR2 SASEGT. The CDR3 covers 14 residues. V lost 3 bases and J 0 bases, leaving 6 bases between the germline ends. TCRdb re-called the 5' RACE reads through MiXCR, storing one row per CDR3 protein. The table has about 39,000 distinct CDR3 sequences, roughly 5.8% seen once. Time point: sample taken at primary tumor resection. Unsorted whole RNA of tumor, nontumor lung or frozen PBMC was sequenced. Sequencing used PBMCs, obtained at surgery. The rearrangement joins TRBV6-1 to TRBJ1-5; D remains unclear. This clonotype was sampled from a male donor with early-stage non-small cell lung cancer. DNA for the CDR3: TGTGCCAGCAGTGACACGTATAGCAATCAGCCCCAGCATTTT. The encoded protein is CASSDTYSNQPQHF.